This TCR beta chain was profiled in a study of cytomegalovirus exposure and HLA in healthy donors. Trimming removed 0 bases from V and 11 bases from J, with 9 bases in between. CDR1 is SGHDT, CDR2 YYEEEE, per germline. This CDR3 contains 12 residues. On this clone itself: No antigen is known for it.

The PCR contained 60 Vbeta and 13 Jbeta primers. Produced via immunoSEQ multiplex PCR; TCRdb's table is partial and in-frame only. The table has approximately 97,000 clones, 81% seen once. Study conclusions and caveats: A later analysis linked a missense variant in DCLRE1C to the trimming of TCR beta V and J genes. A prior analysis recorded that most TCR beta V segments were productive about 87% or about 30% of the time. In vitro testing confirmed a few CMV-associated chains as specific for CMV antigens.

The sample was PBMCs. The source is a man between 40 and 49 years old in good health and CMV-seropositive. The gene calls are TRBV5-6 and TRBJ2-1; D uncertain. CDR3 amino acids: CASSLALVQQFF. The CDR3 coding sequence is TGTGCCAGCAGCTTGGCTCTAGTTCAGCAGTTCTTC.